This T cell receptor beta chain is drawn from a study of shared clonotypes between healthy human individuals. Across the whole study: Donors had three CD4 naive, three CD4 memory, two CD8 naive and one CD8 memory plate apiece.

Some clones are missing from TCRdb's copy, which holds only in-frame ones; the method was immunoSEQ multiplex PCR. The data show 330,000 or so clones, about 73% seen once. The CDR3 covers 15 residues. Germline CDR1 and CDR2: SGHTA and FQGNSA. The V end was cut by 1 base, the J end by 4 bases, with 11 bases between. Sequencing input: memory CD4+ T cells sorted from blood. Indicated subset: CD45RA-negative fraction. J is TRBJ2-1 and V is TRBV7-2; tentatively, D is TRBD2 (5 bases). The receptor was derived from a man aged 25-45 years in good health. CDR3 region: CASSLVEVPYNEQFF. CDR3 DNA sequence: TGTGCCAGCAGCTTAGTGGAGGTTCCGTACAATGAGCAGTTCTTC.